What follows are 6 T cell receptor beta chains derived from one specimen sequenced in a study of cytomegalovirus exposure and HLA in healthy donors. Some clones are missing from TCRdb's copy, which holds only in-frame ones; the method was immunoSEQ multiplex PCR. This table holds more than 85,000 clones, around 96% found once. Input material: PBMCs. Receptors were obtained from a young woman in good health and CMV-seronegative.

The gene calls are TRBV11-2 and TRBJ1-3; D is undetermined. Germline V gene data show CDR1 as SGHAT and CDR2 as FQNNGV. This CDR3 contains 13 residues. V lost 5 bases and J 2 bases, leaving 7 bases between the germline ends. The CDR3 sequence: CASSPLTGNTIYF. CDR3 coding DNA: TGTGCCAGCAGCCCACTCACTGGAAACACCATATATTTT.

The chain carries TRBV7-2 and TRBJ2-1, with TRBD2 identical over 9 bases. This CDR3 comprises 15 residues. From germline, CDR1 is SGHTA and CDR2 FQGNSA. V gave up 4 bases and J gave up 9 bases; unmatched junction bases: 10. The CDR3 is CASSSQSGGKGEQFF. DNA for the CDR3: TGTGCCAGCAGCTCACAGAGCGGGGGGAAGGGTGAGCAGTTCTTC.

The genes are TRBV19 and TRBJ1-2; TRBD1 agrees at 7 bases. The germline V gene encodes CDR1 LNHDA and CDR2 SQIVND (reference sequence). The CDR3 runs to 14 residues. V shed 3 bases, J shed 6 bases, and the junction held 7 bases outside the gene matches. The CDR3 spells CASSIRGHDDGYTF. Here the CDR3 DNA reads TGTGCCAGTAGTATTAGGGGGCACGACGATGGCTACACCTTC.

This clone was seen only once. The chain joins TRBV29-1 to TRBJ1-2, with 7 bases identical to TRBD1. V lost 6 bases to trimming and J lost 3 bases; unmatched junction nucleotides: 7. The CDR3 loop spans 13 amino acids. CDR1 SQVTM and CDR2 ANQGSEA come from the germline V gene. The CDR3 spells CSVDIQGDYGYTF. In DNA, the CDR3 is TGCAGCGTGGACATCCAGGGGGACTATGGCTACACCTTC.

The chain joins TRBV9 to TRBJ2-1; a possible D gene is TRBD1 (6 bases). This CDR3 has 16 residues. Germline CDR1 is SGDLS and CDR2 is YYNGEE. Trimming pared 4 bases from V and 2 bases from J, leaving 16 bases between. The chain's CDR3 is CASSLTGINAYNEQFF. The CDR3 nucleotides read TGTGCCAGCAGCTTGACAGGAATTAACGCCTACAATGAGCAGTTCTTC.

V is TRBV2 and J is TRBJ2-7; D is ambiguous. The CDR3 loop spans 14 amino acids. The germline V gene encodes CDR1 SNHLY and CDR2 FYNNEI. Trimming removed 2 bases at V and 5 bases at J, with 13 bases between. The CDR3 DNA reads TGTGCCAGCAGTGAATTTCTCGTGGCAGACGAGCAGTACTTC. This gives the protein CASSEFLVADEQYF. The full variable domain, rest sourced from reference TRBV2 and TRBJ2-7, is EPEVTQTPSHQVTQMGQEVILRCVPISNHLYFYWYRQILGQKVEFLVSFYNNEISEKSEIFDDQFSVERPDGSNFTLKIRSTKLEDSAMYFCASSEFLVADEQYFGPGTRLTVT.